This T cell receptor (beta chain) was retrieved from a study of blood T cells in healthy people across ages (dated by TCRdb to between 2015 and 2017). General notes on the study: In model experiments, template switching captured about one uniquely barcoded TCR beta cDNA molecule for every two T cells. Age-related changes in TCR beta repertoire diversity were measured in the study by deep sequencing normalized with unique cDNA molecular identifiers. Donors were grouped into four age groups: young (average approximately 15 years), middle-aged (about 40), aged (around 60) and long-lived (around 82). To avoid experimental bias, donors of different ages were distributed randomly across sequencing lanes. Two additional independent replicas of 1 million unique cDNA reads from the same blood draw were analyzed for two donors (one aged 18 to 29 and one aged 80 or older). Overall results and qualifications from the work: Compared with the aged group, the long-lived group had more naive CD4+ T cells, fewer expanded clones and increased TCR diversity, suggesting age selection. Conclusive comparison of naive and antigen-experienced compartments was prevented by the profiling of bulk unsorted PBMCs. The percentage of naive T cells measured by flow cytometry correlated strongly with observed TCR beta diversity. Observed TCR beta diversity per million T cells fell roughly linearly with age, and a significant reduction was already apparent by age approximately 40. Estimates of total diversity based on one million sequenced T cells were considered lower bounds and underestimates. The CMV infection status of donors was not known, potentially confounding age-related changes in expanded clonotypes.

The roughly 42 donors, aged roughly 6 to 100 years, were systemically healthy Caucasian individuals from Russia. Approximately 9.3 milliliters of peripheral blood were drawn from each donor into EDTA-treated Vacutainer tubes. Ficoll-Paque density-gradient centrifugation was used to isolate PBMCs, with at least 7 million obtained per sample. Trizol reagent was used to extract total RNA from the PBMCs, yielding at least 6 micrograms per sample. For every donor, an aliquot of PBMCs went through flow cytometry to measure the percentages of naive CD45RAhigh/CD27high T cells. The library was prepared using 5' RACE. These reads were obtained on an Illumina HiSeq 2500. The second PCR ran for roughly 7 to 12 cycles and used a J-beta primer mix along with a sample-barcoded 5' primer. A template-switch 5' adaptor carrying 12 random nucleotides introduced a unique molecular identifier onto each TCR beta cDNA molecule. Each sample yielded at least 3 million CDR3-containing paired-end reads. First-strand cDNA synthesis was performed from all RNA using the Mint cDNA synthesis kit, with priming by a TRBC-specific oligonucleotide. All cDNA was treated with uracil-DNA glycosylase and then went through a first 18-cycle PCR with the universal primers M1SS and BC2_uni_R. The original pipeline was this. Normalization of each sample was performed by random selection of 1 million high-quality reads, each carrying a distinct molecular identifier. Instead of being binned into consensus sequences, reads that shared molecular identifiers were thrown out. CDR3 identification, clonotype clustering and error correction used MiTCR with a Q25 quality threshold and the strictest error-elimination algorithm. A nonparametric unseen species model with Euler transformation was used to estimate lower-bound total TCR beta diversity. The public reads were reanalyzed by TCRdb: fastp trimming at Q25, MiXCR alignment, in-frame beta chains only. Each entry is one CDR3 protein sequence, shown with its most common DNA and genes. The V and J calls follow TCRdb's processing rather than the paper's. The sample profile shows 350,000 to 450,000 distinct CDR3 sequences; 45% to 60% of them were found once. Of the sample, 51% falls within the top ten clones.

This clonotype came up a few times. No antigen is known for it. Base qualities are missing; no much larger clone stands one base away. Clipping removes 7 bases from V and 2 bases from J, with 2 as the unmatched junction base count. The CDR3 numbers 13 residues from cysteine through phenylalanine. Of the read, only the CDR3 DNA is kept; its 39 bases are in frame from base 1. CDR1 and CDR2 are drawn from the germline V gene: SQVTM, ANQGSEA. This TCR derives from a man aged 55 to 70 in good health. This chain is built from TRBV29-1 and TRBJ2-2, and TRBD2 aligns with 9 junction nucleotides. Input material: blood. The nucleotide sequence reads as follows: TGCAGCGCGGGACTAGCTAACACCGGGGAGCTGTTTTTT. Translated, it reads CSAGLANTGELFF.